The 19 T cell receptor beta chains reported below all come from one sample, sequenced in a study of blood T cell repertoires in COVID-19. Profiled with immunoSEQ multiplex PCR; TCRdb holds only in-frame clones, not every one. Of about 220,000 clones in the sample, roughly 84% are singletons; the top ten hold less than 2.5%. The source material was peripheral blood. Receptors originate from a woman aged 55-70 years with acute or convalescent COVID-19.

The chain employs TRBV6-5 and TRBJ2-3; 9 nucleotides line up with TRBD2. Per germline, CDR1 MNHEY and CDR2 SVGAGI. The CDR3 totals 15 residues. V was clipped by 3 bases and J by 0 bases; unmatched bases: 1. The CDR3 region has the DNA TGTGCCAGCAGTTATAGCGGGGGAAGCACAGATACGCAGTATTTT. Protein product: CASSYSGGSTDTQYF.

This chain joins TRBV4-2 and TRBJ2-2, with D possibly TRBD2 on 7 matching bases. V was clipped by 0 bases and J by 3 bases, with 20 bases between them. This CDR3 comprises 19 residues. In germline, CDR1 is LGHNA, CDR2 YNFKEQ. CDR3 sequence reads: CASSQDWRGGSGYTGELFF. The CDR3 region has the DNA TGTGCCAGCAGCCAAGATTGGCGCGGGGGCAGCGGGTACACCGGGGAGCTGTTTTTT.

The chain couples TRBV11-2 to TRBJ2-5; unclear D gene. The CDR3 covers 13 residues. Trimming removed 2 bases at V and 0 bases at J, with 4 bases between. Germline V lookup: CDR1 SGHAT, CDR2 FQNNGV. The CDR3 DNA reads as TGTGCCAGCAGCTTAAACTACCAAGAGACCCAGTACTTC. Residues: CASSLNYQETQYF.

The chain recombines TRBV30 with TRBJ2-1; a weak D match, TRBD2 (7 bases). This CDR3 is 14 amino acids long. The germline gives CDR1 GTSNPN, CDR2 SVGIG (reference sequence). CDR3 sequence: CAYLPGGGVVEQFF. In nucleotides, the CDR3 is TGTGCTTATCTTCCCGGCGGGGGCGTGGTTGAGCAGTTCTTC.

The rearrangement links TRBV19 to TRBJ2-3; D is unresolved. Germline V gene lookup returns CDR1 LNHDA and CDR2 SQIVND (reference sequence). The CDR3 has 14 residues. V was shortened by 5 bases and J by 3 bases, with 12 bases between the two germline ends. The DNA of the CDR3 is TGTGCCAGTAGTTCTCAACTGAGGACAGATACGCAGTATTTT. As protein: CASSSQLRTDTQYF. Using reference TRBV19 and TRBJ2-3 for the parts outside the CDR3, the full variable domain is DGGITQSPKYLFRKEGQNVTLSCEQNLNHDAMYWYRQDPGQGLRLIYYSQIVNDFQKGDIAEGYSVSREKKESFPLTVTSAQKNPTAFYLCASSSQLRTDTQYFGPGTRLTVL.

The chain uses TRBV20-1 and TRBJ1-2; D not resolved. The CDR3 loop spans 11 amino acids. CDR1 and CDR2 (germline): DFQATT, SNEGSKA (reference sequence). V was cut by 0 bases and J by 7 bases, with 6 bases left in between. This CDR3 is CSARDNGGYTF. CDR3 sequence (DNA): TGCAGTGCTAGAGATAACGGTGGCTACACCTTC.

The chain carries TRBV11-2 and TRBJ2-1; 13 bases match TRBD2. Germline V lookup: CDR1 SGHAT, CDR2 FQNNGV. Trimming cost V 5 bases and J 10 bases; bases outside gene matches: 14. The CDR3 consists of 17 residues. The CDR3 coding sequence is TGTGCCAGCAGCGGGACTAGCGGGGAGCTCTCACAATGGGAGCAGTTCTTC. Translation: CASSGTSGELSQWEQFF.

V and J are TRBV5-5 and TRBJ1-1; 9 bases are shared with TRBD1. From germline, CDR1 is SGHKS and CDR2 YYEKEE (reference sequence). The CDR3 length is 14 residues. With V trimmed by 4 bases and J by 5 bases, 6 bases remained unmatched. CDR3 sequence reads: CASSPGGTGTEAFF. Here the CDR3 DNA reads TGTGCCAGCAGCCCGGGGGGGACAGGGACTGAAGCTTTCTTT. Looking up the rest from reference TRBV5-5 and TRBJ1-1 gives the full variable domain: DAGVTQSPTHLIKTRGQQVTLRCSPISGHKSVSWYQQVLGQGPQFIFQYYEKEERGRGNFPDRFSARQFPNYSSELNVNALLLGDSALYLCASSPGGTGTEAFFGQGTRLTVV.

V usage is TRBV7-2 and J usage is TRBJ2-3, with 13 bases identical to TRBD2. The V and J ends lost 5 bases and 3 bases, in that order; junction bases with no gene match: 2. The CDR3 spans 15 residues. The germline V gene has CDR1 SGHTA and CDR2 FQGNSA. The DNA for the CDR3 is TGTGCCAGCAGCATGGGACTAGCGGGGACAGATACGCAGTATTTT. Its protein product is CASSMGLAGTDTQYF.

The gene calls are TRBV30 and TRBJ1-5; D perhaps matches TRBD1 (5 bases). CDR1 GTSNPN and CDR2 SVGIG come from the germline V gene (reference sequence). CDR3 length equals 18 residues. Trimming shortened V by 1 base and J by 0 bases, and 19 bases separated the two germline ends. The CDR3 reads CAWSGGKGKEHSNQPQHF. The CDR3 DNA reads as TGTGCCTGGAGTGGGGGAAAGGGGAAGGAGCATAGCAATCAGCCCCAGCATTTT.

This clone turned up a few times. The chain recombines TRBV2 with TRBJ1-3; D is perhaps TRBD1 (6 bases). The CDR3 covers 16 residues. The germline gives CDR1 SNHLY, CDR2 FYNNEI. The V end lost 6 bases, the J end lost 4 bases, and 19 bases lay between the germline ends. As DNA, the CDR3 is TGTGCCAGCAGCGCCCGGGGGCCGGGAGGGGGAAACACCATATATTTT. It translates to CASSARGPGGGNTIYF.

This chain uses TRBV6-1 with TRBJ2-7; 7 bases are a match to TRBD2. J was trimmed by 5 bases and V by 3 bases; bases with no gene match: 7. CDR3 length equals 14 residues. Germline CDR1 and CDR2: MNHNS and SASEGT. The CDR3 loop reads CASSERGFFDEQYF. Written as DNA, the CDR3 is TGTGCCAGCAGTGAGCGGGGGTTTTTCGACGAGCAGTACTTC.

The chain uses TRBV12-3 or TRBV12-4 and TRBJ1-2; 8 positions match TRBD1. CDR3 size: 13 residues. With V trimmed by 5 bases and J by 5 bases, 4 bases remained unmatched. The DNA of the CDR3 is TGTGCCAGCAGTCCCCGGGACAGGTATGGCTACACCTTC. This sequence encodes CASSPRDRYGYTF.

The V gene is TRBV6-5, the J gene TRBJ1-1; D is unclear. The ends were cut back, 4 bases at V and 2 bases at J, with 8 bases in the middle. This CDR3 is 13 amino acids long. CDR1 and CDR2 (germline): MNHEY, SVGAGI. CDR3 loop: CASSSKSNTEAFF. The DNA for the CDR3 is TGTGCCAGCAGTTCTAAGAGCAACACTGAAGCTTTCTTT.

The genes are TRBV6-5 and TRBJ1-5, with a possible D match to TRBD1 (5 bases). Between the trimmed V and J ends, which lost 6 bases and 1 base, there was a span of 13 bases. The CDR3 runs to 15 residues. The germline CDR1 and CDR2 sequences are MNHEY and SVGAGI. CDR3 amino acids: CASRPPRESNQPQHF. CDR3 sequence (DNA): TGTGCCAGCAGACCCCCCAGGGAAAGCAATCAGCCCCAGCATTTT.

The V and J genes are TRBV9 and TRBJ1-3; perhaps TRBD1 as D (6 bases). The CDR3 sequence is 15 residues long. Germline CDR1 SGDLS, CDR2 YYNGEE. V shed 4 bases and J shed 4 bases, with 15 bases lying between them. The CDR3 protein is CASSSEGVGGNTIYF. The CDR3 DNA follows: TGTGCCAGCAGCTCTGAGGGGGTCGGCGGAAACACCATATATTTT.

This sequence joins TRBV4-2 and TRBJ1-5, with unresolved D. Trimming left V 0 bases short and J 6 bases short, with 6 bases between. The CDR3 is 13 amino acids. Germline assignment: CDR1 LGHNA and CDR2 YNFKEQ. The CDR3 here is CASSQDHSQPQHF. CDR3 in DNA: TGTGCCAGCAGCCAAGATCACTCTCAGCCCCAGCATTTT.

J is TRBJ1-5 and V is TRBV19; 7 bases are a match to TRBD1. Germline values: CDR1 LNHDA, CDR2 SQIVND (reference sequence). The ends lost 7 bases at V and 0 bases at J; junction bases unmatched: 18. The CDR3 spans 19 residues. The CDR3 DNA follows: TGTGCCAGTACACTCCGCCCCACTGGACAGGCAAATAGCAATCAGCCCCAGCATTTT. The encoded protein is CASTLRPTGQANSNQPQHF.

The rearrangement links TRBV10-3 to TRBJ2-1; D might be TRBD2 (6 bases). Trimming pared 2 bases from V and 5 bases from J, leaving 13 bases between. Germline CDR1 is ENHRY and CDR2 is SYGVKD. The CDR3 runs to 15 residues. The CDR3: CAISERGGGDNEQFF. CDR3 sequence (DNA): TGTGCCATCAGTGAGCGTGGCGGCGGGGACAATGAGCAGTTCTTC.